These T cell receptor beta chains were read from a single sample in a study of CD8 T cells in ankylosing spondylitis. One entry per CDR3 protein results from TCRdb running MiXCR on the 5' RACE reads. In the table there are under 550,000 distinct CDR3 sequences, roughly 25% of which are singletons. Sequenced sample: blood, either unsorted or a sorted T cell fraction (not recorded which). The source is a male donor with ankylosing spondylitis. Each CDR3 is given with its conserved first and last residue. D genes are given only for firm matches. A row's size may be missing; if present it is once, few, many or a size class.

V gene	clone size	J gene	D gene	CDR3 DNA	CDR3 protein
TRBV18	many	TRBJ2-5	.	TGTGCCAGCTCCCCGTACCAAGAGACCCAGTACTTC	CASSPYQETQYF
TRBV4-2	few	TRBJ1-6	.	TGTGCCAGCAGCCAAGATTTAGGGAATTCACCCCTCCACTTT	CASSQDLGNSPLHF
TRBV6-5	.	TRBJ1-4	.	TGTGCCAGCAGTTCGGACCGTACTATGGCTAATGAAAAACTGTTTTTT	CASSSDRTMANEKLFF
TRBV5-1	.	TRBJ2-1	.	TGCGCCAGCAGCTTGATCCCCTCCTACAATGAGCAGTTCTTC	CASSLIPSYNEQFF
TRBV5-1	.	TRBJ2-3	.	TGCGCCAGCAGCCTGGGTGGGTCCCCCTTCACAGATACGCAGTATTTT	CASSLGGSPFTDTQYF
TRBV11-2	.	TRBJ2-3	TRBD2	TGTGCCAGCACCTCAAGCGGGGTATTTAGCACAGATACGCAGTATTTT	CASTSSGVFSTDTQYF
TRBV5-1	.	TRBJ1-1	.	TGCGCCAGCAGCTTGTGGGGAGAAAGGACTGAAGCTTTCTTT	CASSLWGERTEAFF
TRBV20-1	.	TRBJ2-5	TRBD2	TGCAGTGCTAGCCCCATGACTAGCGGAGGGGGGCAAGAGACCCAGTACTTC	CSASPMTSGGGQETQYF
TRBV25-1	.	TRBJ2-5	TRBD2	TGTGCCAGCAGTGACAGACTAGCGGGAATGGAGACCCAGTACTTC	CASSDRLAGMETQYF
TRBV10-3	few	TRBJ1-2	.	TGTGCCATCAGTGAAAGTTTGGATGGCTACACCTTC	CAISESLDGYTF
TRBV10-3	few	TRBJ2-5	.	TGTGCCATCAGTGAGTCGAGGGCAAGTCAAGAGACCCAGTACTTC	CAISESRASQETQYF
TRBV5-6	.	TRBJ2-5	.	TGTGCCAGCAGCTTGGCCCCGTTTCGGGAGACCCAGTACTTC	CASSLAPFRETQYF
TRBV7-2	.	TRBJ2-5	.	TGTGCCAGCAGCTCATACAGGGAAGAGACCCAGTACTTC	CASSSYREETQYF
TRBV20-1	.	TRBJ1-4	.	TGCAGTGCACAGCCCGACAGTGAAAAACTGTTTTTT	CSAQPDSEKLFF
TRBV10-1	few	TRBJ1-5	.	TGCGCCAGCAGTGAGTCGTCTATGGAGAAGCCCTATCAGCCCCAGCATTTT	CASSESSMEKPYQPQHF